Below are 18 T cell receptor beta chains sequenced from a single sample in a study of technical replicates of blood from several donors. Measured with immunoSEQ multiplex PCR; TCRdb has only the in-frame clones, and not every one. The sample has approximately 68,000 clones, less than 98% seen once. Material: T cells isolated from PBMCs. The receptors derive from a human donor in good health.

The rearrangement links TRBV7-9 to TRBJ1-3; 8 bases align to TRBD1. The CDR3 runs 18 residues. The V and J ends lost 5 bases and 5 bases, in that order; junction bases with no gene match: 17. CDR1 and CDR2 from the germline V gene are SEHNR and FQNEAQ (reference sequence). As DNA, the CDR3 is TGTGCCAGCAGCCCGTCGAAACAGGGGGAAGGAGGGAGAAACACCATATATTTT. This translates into CASSPSKQGEGGRNTIYF. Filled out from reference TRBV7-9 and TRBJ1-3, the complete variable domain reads DTGVSQNPRHKITKRGQNVTFRCDPISEHNRLYWYRQTLGQGPEFLTYFQNEAQLEKSRLLSDRFSAERPKGSFSTLEIQRTEQGDSAMYLCASSPSKQGEGGRNTIYFGEGSWLTVV.

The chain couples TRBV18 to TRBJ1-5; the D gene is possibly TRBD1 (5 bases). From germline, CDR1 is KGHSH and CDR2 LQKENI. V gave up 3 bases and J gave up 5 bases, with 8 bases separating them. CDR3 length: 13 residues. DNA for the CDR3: TGTGCCAGCTCACCGGAAGGGGATCAGCCCCAGCATTTT. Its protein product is CASSPEGDQPQHF.

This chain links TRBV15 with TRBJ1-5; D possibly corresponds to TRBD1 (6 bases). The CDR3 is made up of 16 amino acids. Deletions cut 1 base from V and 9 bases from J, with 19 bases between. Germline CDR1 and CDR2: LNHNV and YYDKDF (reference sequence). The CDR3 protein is CATSRVLTGTETPQHF. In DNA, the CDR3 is TGTGCCACCAGCAGAGTTTTAACAGGGACCGAGACGCCCCAGCATTTT.

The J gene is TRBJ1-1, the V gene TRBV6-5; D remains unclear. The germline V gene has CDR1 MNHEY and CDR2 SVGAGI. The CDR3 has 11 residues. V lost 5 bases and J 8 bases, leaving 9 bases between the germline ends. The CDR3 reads CASSRPGEAFF. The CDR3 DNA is TGTGCCAGCAGTCGACCGGGAGAAGCTTTCTTT.

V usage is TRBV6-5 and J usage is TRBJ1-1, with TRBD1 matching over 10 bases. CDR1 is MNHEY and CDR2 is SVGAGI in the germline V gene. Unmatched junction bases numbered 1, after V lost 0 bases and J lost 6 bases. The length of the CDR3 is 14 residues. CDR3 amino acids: CASSYSGQGPEAFF. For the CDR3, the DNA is TGTGCCAGCAGTTACTCGGGACAGGGGCCTGAAGCTTTCTTT.

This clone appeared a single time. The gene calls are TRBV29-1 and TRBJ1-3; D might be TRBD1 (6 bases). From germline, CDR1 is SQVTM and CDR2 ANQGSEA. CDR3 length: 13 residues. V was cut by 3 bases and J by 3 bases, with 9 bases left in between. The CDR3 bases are TGCAGCGTTGACAGGGGCGGTGGAAACACCATATATTTT. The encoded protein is CSVDRGGGNTIYF.

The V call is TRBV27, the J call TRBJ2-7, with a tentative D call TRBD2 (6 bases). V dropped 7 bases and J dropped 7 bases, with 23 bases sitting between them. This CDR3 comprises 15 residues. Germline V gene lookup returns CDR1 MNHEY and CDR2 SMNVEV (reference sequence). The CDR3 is CASKWSGTPHEEQYF. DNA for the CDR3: TGTGCCAGCAAATGGTCCGGGACTCCTCACGAGGAGCAGTACTTC.

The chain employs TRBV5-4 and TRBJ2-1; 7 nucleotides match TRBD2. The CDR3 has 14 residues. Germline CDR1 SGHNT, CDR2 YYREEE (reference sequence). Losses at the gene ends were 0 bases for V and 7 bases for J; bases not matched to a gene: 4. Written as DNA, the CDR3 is TGTGCCAGCAGCTTGGGACTAGCTGTGAATGAGCAGTTCTTC. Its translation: CASSLGLAVNEQFF. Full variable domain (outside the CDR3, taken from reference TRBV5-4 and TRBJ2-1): ETGVTQSPTHLIKTRGQQVTLRCSSQSGHNTVSWYQQALGQGPQFIFQYYREEENGRGNFPPRFSGLQFPNYSSELNVNALELDDSALYLCASSLGLAVNEQFFGPGTRLTVL.

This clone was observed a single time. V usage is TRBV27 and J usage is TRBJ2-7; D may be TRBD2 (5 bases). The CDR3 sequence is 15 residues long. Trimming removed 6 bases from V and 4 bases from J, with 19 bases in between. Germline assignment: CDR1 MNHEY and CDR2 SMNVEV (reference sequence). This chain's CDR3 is CASSHSSTRSYEQYF. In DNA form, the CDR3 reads TGTGCCAGCAGCCATTCTAGCACGCGATCATACGAGCAGTACTTC.

The CDR3 loop is CATIRTREVNTEAFF. The CDR3 DNA reads as TGTGCCACCATACGGACAAGGGAGGTCAACACTGAAGCTTTCTTT. The gene calls are TRBV21-1 and TRBJ1-1. TRBV21-1 is noted as a pseudogene. The CDR3 is 15 amino acids.

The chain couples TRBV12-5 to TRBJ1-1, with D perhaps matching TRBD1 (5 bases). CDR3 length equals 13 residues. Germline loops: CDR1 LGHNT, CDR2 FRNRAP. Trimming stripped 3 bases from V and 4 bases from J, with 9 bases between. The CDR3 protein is CASGLIGVTEAFF. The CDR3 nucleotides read TGTGCTAGTGGTTTAATAGGGGTCACTGAAGCTTTCTTT.

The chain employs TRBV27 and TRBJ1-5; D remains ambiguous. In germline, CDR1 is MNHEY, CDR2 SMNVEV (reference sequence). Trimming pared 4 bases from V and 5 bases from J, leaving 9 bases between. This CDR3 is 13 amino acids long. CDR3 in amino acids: CASSYNTDQPQHF. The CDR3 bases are TGTGCCAGCAGTTATAACACCGATCAGCCCCAGCATTTT.

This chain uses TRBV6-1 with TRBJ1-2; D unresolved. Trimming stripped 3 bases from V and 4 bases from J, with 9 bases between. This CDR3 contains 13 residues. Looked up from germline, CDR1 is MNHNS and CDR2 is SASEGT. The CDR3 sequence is CASSEVLLYGYTF. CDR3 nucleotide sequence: TGTGCCAGCAGTGAGGTCCTACTCTATGGCTACACCTTC.

In DNA, the CDR3 is TGCGCCAGCAGCACGAGAGGGTTTCGGGACAGGGGGCATGTAGATACGCAGTATTTT. Translating gives CASSTRGFRDRGHVDTQYF. This sequence joins TRBV5-1 and TRBJ2-3; 12 bases line up with TRBD1. In germline, CDR1 is SGHRS, CDR2 YFSETQ. With 4 bases clipped from V and 5 bases from J, the junction kept 17 bases outside the gene matches. The length of the CDR3 is 19 residues. Full variable domain (remainder filled in from reference TRBV5-1 and TRBJ2-3): KAGVTQTPRYLIKTRGQQVTLSCSPISGHRSVSWYQQTPGQGLQFLFEYFSETQRNKGNFPGRFSGRQFSNSRSEMNVSTLELGDSALYLCASSTRGFRDRGHVDTQYFGPGTRLTVL.

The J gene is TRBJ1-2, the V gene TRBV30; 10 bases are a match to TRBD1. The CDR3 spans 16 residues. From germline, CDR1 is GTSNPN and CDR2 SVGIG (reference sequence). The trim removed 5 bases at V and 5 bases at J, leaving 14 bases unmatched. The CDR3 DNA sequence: TGTGCCTGGGGGACGGCAGGACAGGGGGAGTTTTATGGCTACACCTTC. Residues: CAWGTAGQGEFYGYTF.

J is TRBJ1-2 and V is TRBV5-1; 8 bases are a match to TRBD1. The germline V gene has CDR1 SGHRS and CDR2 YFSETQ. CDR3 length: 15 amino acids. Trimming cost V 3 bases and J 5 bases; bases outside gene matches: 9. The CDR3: CASSSGTGEGYGYTF. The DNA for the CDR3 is TGCGCCAGCAGCTCGGGGACAGGAGAGGGGTATGGCTACACCTTC.

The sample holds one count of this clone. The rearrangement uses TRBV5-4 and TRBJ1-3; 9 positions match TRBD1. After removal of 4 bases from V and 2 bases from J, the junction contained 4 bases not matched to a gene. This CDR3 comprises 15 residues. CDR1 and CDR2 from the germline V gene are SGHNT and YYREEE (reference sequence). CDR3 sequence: CASSATGGPGNTIYF. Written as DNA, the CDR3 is TGTGCCAGCAGCGCGACAGGGGGGCCTGGAAACACCATATATTTT.

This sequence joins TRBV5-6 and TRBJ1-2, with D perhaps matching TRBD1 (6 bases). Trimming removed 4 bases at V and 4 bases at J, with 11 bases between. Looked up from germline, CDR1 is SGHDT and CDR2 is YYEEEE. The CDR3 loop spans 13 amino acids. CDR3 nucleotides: TGTGCCAGCAGCCCGGACAGAGCCTATGGCTACACCTTC. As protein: CASSPDRAYGYTF.